This entry is about one TCR beta chain. What it binds is not known. This entry comes from a study of T cells in Graves' hyperthyroidism and ophthalmopathy. The V gene lost 9 bases and the J gene lost 1 base, with 6 bases spanning the gap. From germline, CDR1 is KGHDR and CDR2 SFDVKD. The CDR3 runs to 12 residues. TCR beta CDR3 sequences were amplified from RNA transcripts. First-round RT-PCR with HTBI primers amplified the TCR CDR3 region. MiXCR, applied by TCRdb to the multiplex PCR reads, yields one record per CDR3 protein. The table shows around 580,000 distinct CDR3 sequences, with 16% occurring only once. Study observations and caveats: Most thyroid clonotypes with frequency above 0.001 were detected in blood.

The chain carries TRBV24-1 and TRBJ1-5; D possibly corresponds to TRBD1 (5 bases). This sequence was found in a woman younger than 35 with Graves' hyperthyroidism. Input material: blood. Written as DNA, the CDR3 is TGTGCCACCCAGGGAAGCAATCAGCCCCAGCATTTT. This translates into CATQGSNQPQHF.